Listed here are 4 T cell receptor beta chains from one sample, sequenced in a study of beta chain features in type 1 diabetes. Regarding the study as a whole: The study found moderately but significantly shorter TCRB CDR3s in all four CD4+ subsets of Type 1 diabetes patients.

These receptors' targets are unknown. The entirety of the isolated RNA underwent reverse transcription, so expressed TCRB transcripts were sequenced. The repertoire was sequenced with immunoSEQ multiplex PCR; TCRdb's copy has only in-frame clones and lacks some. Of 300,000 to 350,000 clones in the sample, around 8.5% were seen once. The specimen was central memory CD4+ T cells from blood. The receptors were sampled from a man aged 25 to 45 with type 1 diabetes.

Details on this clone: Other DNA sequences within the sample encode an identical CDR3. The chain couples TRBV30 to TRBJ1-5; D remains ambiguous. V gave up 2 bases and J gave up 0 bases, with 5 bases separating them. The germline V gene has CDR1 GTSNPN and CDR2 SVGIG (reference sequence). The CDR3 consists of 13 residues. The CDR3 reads CAWSSDSNQPQHF. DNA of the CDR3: TGTGCCTGGAGTTCGGATAGCAATCAGCCCCAGCATTTT.

The CDR3 DNA reads TGTGCCAGCAGCTCCCGGGACAGGGGGCAAGAATATGGCTACACCTTC. Protein sequence: CASSSRDRGQEYGYTF. This sequence joins TRBV9 and TRBJ1-2; 12 bases fit TRBD1. The CDR3 consists of 16 residues. Trimming took 4 bases from V and 5 from J; bases not matched to a gene: 9. Germline loops: CDR1 SGDLS, CDR2 YYNGEE.

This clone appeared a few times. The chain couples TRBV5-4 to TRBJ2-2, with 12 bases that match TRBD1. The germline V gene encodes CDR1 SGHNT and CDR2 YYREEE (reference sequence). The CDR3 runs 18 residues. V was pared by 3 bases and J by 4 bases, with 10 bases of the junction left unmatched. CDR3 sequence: CASSSGTGGARGTGELFF. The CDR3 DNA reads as TGTGCCAGCAGCTCCGGGACAGGGGGCGCCCGGGGCACCGGGGAGCTGTTTTTT.

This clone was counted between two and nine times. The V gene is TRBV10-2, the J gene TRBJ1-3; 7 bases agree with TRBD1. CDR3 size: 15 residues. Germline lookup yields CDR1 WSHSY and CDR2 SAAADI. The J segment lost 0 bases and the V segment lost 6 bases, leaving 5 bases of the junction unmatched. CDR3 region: CASRDDRASGNTIYF. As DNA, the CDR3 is TGCGCCAGCAGGGACGACAGGGCCTCTGGAAACACCATATATTTT.